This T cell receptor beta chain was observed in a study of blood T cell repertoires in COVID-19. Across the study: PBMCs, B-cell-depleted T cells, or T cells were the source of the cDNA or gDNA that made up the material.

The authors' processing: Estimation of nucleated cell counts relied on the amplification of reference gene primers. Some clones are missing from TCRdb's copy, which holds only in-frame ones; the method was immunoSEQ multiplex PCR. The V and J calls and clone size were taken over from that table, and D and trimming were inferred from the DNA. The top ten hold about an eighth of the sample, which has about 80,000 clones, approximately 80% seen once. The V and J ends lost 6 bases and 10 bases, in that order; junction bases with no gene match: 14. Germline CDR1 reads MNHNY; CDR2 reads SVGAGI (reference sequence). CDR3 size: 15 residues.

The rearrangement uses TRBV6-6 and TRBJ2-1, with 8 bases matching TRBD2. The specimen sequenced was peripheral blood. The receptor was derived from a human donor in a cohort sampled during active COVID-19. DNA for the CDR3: TGTGCCAGCAGCCGGGAACTAGCGGCGCTGGGCGAGCAGTTCTTC. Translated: CASSRELAALGEQFF.